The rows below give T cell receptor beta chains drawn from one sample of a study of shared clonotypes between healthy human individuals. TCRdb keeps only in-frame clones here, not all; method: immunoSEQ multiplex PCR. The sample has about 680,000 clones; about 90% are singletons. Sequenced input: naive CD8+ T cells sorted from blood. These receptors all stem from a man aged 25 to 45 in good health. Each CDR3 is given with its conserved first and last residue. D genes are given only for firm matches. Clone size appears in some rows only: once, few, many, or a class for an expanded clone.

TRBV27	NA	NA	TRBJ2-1	CASSLGGLARYNEQFF	TGTGCCAGCAGTTTAGGGGGCCTAGCACGGTACAATGAGCAGTTCTTC
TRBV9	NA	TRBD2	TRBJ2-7	CASSVEAGNSYEQYF	TGTGCCAGCAGCGTAGAAGCGGGGAACTCCTACGAGCAGTACTTC
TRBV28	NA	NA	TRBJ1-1	CASSLLNTEAFF	TGTGCCAGCAGTTTGTTGAACACTGAAGCTTTCTTT
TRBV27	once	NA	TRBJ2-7	CASSLRGGPYEQYF	TGTGCCAGCAGTCTCCGCGGCGGCCCCTACGAGCAGTACTTC
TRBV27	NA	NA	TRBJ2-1	CASSLIGFDEQFF	TGTGCCAGCAGTTTAATAGGGTTCGATGAGCAGTTCTTC
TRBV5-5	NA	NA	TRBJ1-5	CASSLGNQPQHF	TGTGCCAGCAGCTTGGGAAATCAGCCCCAGCATTTT
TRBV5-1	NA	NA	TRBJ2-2	CASSLGTRGTGELFF	TGCGCCAGCAGCTTGGGGACCCGAGGCACCGGGGAGCTGTTTTTT
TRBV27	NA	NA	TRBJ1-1	CASSLGTGAGTEAFF	TGTGCCAGCAGTTTAGGTACGGGTGCAGGCACTGAAGCTTTCTTT
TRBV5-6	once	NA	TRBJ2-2	CASSFGRAGELFF	TGTGCCAGCAGCTTTGGTAGGGCCGGGGAGCTGTTTTTT
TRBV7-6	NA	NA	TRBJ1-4	CASSPRGDEKLFF	TGTGCCAGCAGCCCTAGAGGGGACGAAAAACTGTTTTTT
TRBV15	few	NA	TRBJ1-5	CATSSHRKNQPQHF	TGTGCCACCAGCAGTCACAGGAAAAATCAGCCCCAGCATTTT
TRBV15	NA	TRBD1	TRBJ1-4	CATSRSDRVNEKLFF	TGTGCCACCAGCAGGTCGGACAGGGTGAATGAAAAACTGTTTTTT
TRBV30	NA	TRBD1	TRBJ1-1	CAWSVGTVEAFF	TGTGCCTGGAGTGTGGGGACAGTAGAAGCTTTCTTT
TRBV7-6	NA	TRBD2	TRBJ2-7	CASSLEGLAELGGSYEQYF	TGTGCCAGCAGCTTAGAGGGACTAGCGGAGCTGGGGGGCTCCTACGAGCAGTACTTC
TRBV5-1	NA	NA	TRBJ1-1	CASSFRNLNTEAFF	TGCGCCAGCAGCTTTAGGAATTTGAACACTGAAGCTTTCTTT
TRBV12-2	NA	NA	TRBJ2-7	CASRLALGRYEQYF	TGTGCAAGTCGCTTAGCGCTGGGCCGCTACGAGCAGTACTTC
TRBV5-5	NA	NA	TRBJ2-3	CASSRGLGGADTQYF	TGTGCCAGCAGCCGGGGTCTTGGGGGTGCAGATACGCAGTATTTT
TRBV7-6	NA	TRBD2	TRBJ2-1	CASSLRPGLAVNDNEQFF	TGTGCCAGCAGCTTACGTCCGGGACTAGCGGTGAACGACAATGAGCAGTTCTTC
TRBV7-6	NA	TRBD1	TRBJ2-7	CASSFGTGGYEQYF	TGTGCCAGCAGCTTTGGAACAGGGGGCTACGAGCAGTACTTC
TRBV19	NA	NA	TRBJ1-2	CASSIQGDYGYTF	TGTGCCAGTAGTATCCAGGGAGACTATGGCTACACCTTC
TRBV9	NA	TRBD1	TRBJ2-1	CASSGGTGGYNEQFF	TGTGCCAGCAGCGGAGGGACAGGGGGGTACAATGAGCAGTTCTTC
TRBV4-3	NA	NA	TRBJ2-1	CASSQAPEGEGGWEQFF	TGCGCCAGCAGCCAAGCCCCCGAGGGGGAGGGGGGTTGGGAGCAGTTCTTC
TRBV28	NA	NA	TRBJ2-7	CASALGYRTYEQYF	TGTGCCAGCGCTTTGGGGTACCGCACCTACGAGCAGTACTTC
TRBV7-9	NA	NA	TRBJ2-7	CASPYEQYF	TGTGCCAGCCCCTACGAGCAGTACTTC
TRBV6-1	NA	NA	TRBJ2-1	CASSQEKYNEQFF	TGTGCCAGCAGCCAAGAGAAGTACAATGAGCAGTTCTTC
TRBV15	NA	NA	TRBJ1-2	CATSRALQDNYGYTF	TGTGCCACCAGCAGGGCGCTACAGGATAACTATGGCTACACCTTC
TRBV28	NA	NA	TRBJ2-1	CTSTSGNEQFF	TGTACCAGCACCTCTGGGAATGAGCAGTTCTTC
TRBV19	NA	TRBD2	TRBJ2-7	CASRRTSGDYEQYF	TGTGCCAGTAGGAGGACTAGCGGAGATTACGAGCAGTACTTC
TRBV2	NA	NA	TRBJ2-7	CASSEALGGSPYEQYF	TGTGCCAGCAGTGAAGCGCTTGGGGGTTCCCCCTACGAGCAGTACTTC
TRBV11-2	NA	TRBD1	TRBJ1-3	CASSWTGPGNTIYF	TGTGCCAGCAGCTGGACAGGGCCCGGAAACACCATATATTTT
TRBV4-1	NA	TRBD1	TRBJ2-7	CASSQVYVTGGDEQYF	TGCGCCAGCAGCCAAGTGTACGTTACAGGGGGAGACGAGCAGTACTTC
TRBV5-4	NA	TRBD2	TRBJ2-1	CASSPPEGLAAYNEQFF	TGTGCCAGCAGCCCCCCTGAGGGACTAGCGGCCTACAATGAGCAGTTCTTC
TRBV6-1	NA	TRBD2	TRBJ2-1	CASSELAVYNEQFF	TGTGCCAGCAGTGAACTAGCGGTATACAATGAGCAGTTCTTC
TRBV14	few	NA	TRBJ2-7	CASSHLSSYEQYF	TGTGCCAGCAGCCACCTATCCTCCTACGAGCAGTACTTC
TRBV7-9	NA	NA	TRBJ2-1	CASSPDTVQSWHEQFF	TGTGCCAGCAGCCCCGACACGGTGCAGTCGTGGCATGAGCAGTTCTTC
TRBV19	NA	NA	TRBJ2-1	CASSIGSGSMYEQFF	TGTGCCAGTAGTATTGGTAGCGGATCGATGTATGAGCAGTTCTTC
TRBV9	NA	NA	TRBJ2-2	CASSDERDTALRGTGELFF	TGTGCCAGCAGCGACGAACGGGACACAGCCTTAAGGGGCACCGGGGAGCTGTTTTTT
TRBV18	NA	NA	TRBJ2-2	CASSPQGTDTGELFF	TGTGCCAGCTCACCACAGGGCACCGACACCGGGGAGCTGTTTTTT
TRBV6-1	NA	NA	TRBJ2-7	CAGATWGGASYEQYF	TGTGCCGGGGCGACCTGGGGCGGGGCCTCCTACGAGCAGTACTTC
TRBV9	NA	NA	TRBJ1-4	CASGATNEKLFF	TGTGCCAGCGGTGCAACTAATGAAAAACTGTTTTTT
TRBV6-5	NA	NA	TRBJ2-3	CASSYFSTDTQYF	TGTGCCAGCAGTTACTTTAGCACAGATACGCAGTATTTT